The sequence of this T cell receptor beta chain was determined in a study of cytomegalovirus exposure and HLA in healthy donors. Study overall: The Caucasian-associated ancestry cluster contained 81% of the 398 genotyped donors.

The CDR3 consists of 14 residues. The germline V gene encodes CDR1 SNHLY and CDR2 FYNNEI. Germline trimming cut 6 bases from V and 5 bases from J; bases unmatched to any gene: 7. Primers: 60 Vbeta forward and 13 Jbeta reverse. The assay was immunoSEQ multiplex PCR, and TCRdb's table has in-frame clones only and misses some. The profile covers a few hundred thousand clones, with around 85% appearing a single time and under 0.25% taken by the ten largest. V is TRBV2 and J is TRBJ1-1, with 9 bases identical to TRBD1. The sequenced material came from PBMCs. The clonotype comes from a girl between 2 and 10 years old in good health and CMV-seronegative. The CDR3 region has the DNA TGTGCCAGCAGCCTTGGGACAGGGATTACTGAAGCTTTCTTT. Protein: CASSLGTGITEAFF.